A single sample is the source of the 26 T cell receptor beta chains below, sequenced in a study of T cells in Graves' hyperthyroidism and ophthalmopathy. It was RNA transcripts that yielded the amplified TCR beta CDR3 regions. In the first-round RT-PCR of the TCR CDR3, the HTBI primer set was used. MiXCR, applied by TCRdb to the multiplex PCR reads, yields one record per CDR3 protein. The sample contains about 420,000 distinct CDR3 sequences, around 14% of which appear only once. Sample: blood. Receptor source: a woman aged 18 to 35 with Graves' hyperthyroidism.

This clonotype has a count of ten or more. The chain recombines TRBV5-1 with TRBJ1-1, with unresolved D. Germline V gene lookup returns CDR1 SGHRS and CDR2 YFSETQ. The CDR3 is 13 residues long. Trimming took 0 bases from V and 11 from J, leaving 14 bases between them. CDR3 protein: CASSLGVASSAFF. The CDR3 coding sequence is TGCGCCAGCAGCTTGGGGGTAGCGTCTAGTGCTTTCTTT. Full variable domain (outside the CDR3, taken from reference TRBV5-1 and TRBJ1-1): KAGVTQTPRYLIKTRGQQVTLSCSPISGHRSVSWYQQTPGQGLQFLFEYFSETQRNKGNFPGRFSGRQFSNSRSEMNVSTLELGDSALYLCASSLGVASSAFFGQGTRLTVV.

This sequence joins TRBV20-1 and TRBJ1-2, with 8 bases aligning to TRBD1. The CDR3 contains 17 residues. The V segment lost 4 bases and the J segment 4 bases; nucleotides outside the gene matches: 17. CDR1 and CDR2 from the germline V gene are DFQATT and SNEGSKA (reference sequence). CDR3 sequence: CSAIHRQGTFFGYGYTF. CDR3 bases: TGCAGTGCTATACACCGACAGGGGACCTTTTTCGGCTATGGCTACACCTTC.

The table lists this clonotype with many counts. The chain couples TRBV7-2 to TRBJ2-5; TRBD2 is a possible D gene (5 bases). This CDR3 has 14 amino acids. V lost 5 bases to trimming and J lost 0 bases, with 10 bases between them. Germline CDR1 SGHTA, CDR2 FQGNSA. As DNA, the CDR3 is TGTGCCAGCAGCAAACGGGGATACCAAGAGACCCAGTACTTC. This encodes CASSKRGYQETQYF.

The V and J genes are TRBV12-3 or TRBV12-4 and TRBJ2-5; 9 nucleotides agree with TRBD1. The CDR3 contains 13 residues. V shed 6 bases and J 4 bases; nucleotides not matched to a gene: 3. This chain's CDR3 is CASRTTGGETQYF. The CDR3 DNA sequence: TGTGCCAGCAGGACGACAGGGGGAGAGACCCAGTACTTC.

Many counts were recorded for this clonotype. In nucleotides, the CDR3 is TGTGCCAGCAGTTTGCGCCCCTCGGGCTATGGCTACACCTTC. Amino acid sequence: CASSLRPSGYGYTF. The rearrangement joins TRBV28 to TRBJ1-2, with unresolved D. This CDR3 region has 14 residues. V shed 3 bases and J shed 4 bases, with 12 bases lying between them. Germline assignment: CDR1 MDHEN and CDR2 SYDVKM.

This clonotype has a count of ten or more. The chain carries TRBV20-1 and TRBJ2-4, with 8 bases lining up with TRBD1. Germline CDR1 and CDR2: DFQATT and SNEGSKA (reference sequence). This CDR3 is built from 12 residues. After removal of 6 bases from V and 9 bases from J, the junction contained 7 bases not matched to a gene. Here the CDR3 reads CSAPTGDVIQYF. The CDR3, as DNA: TGCAGTGCCCCGACAGGGGACGTCATTCAGTACTTC.

The V call is TRBV20-1, the J call TRBJ2-2; D unresolved. There are 15 residues in the CDR3. Germline assignment: CDR1 DFQATT and CDR2 SNEGSKA (reference sequence). Trimming took off 3 bases at V and 1 base at J, with 12 bases between the two ends. The CDR3 sequence is CSARHGALNTGELFF. The CDR3 DNA reads as TGCAGTGCTAGGCACGGAGCGTTGAACACCGGGGAGCTGTTTTTT.

This clonotype has just a few counts. This chain connects TRBV15 to TRBJ1-4; D unresolved. Germline-derived CDR1 and CDR2 are LNHNV and YYDKDF (reference sequence). CDR3 length: 15 amino acids. The V end was cut by 3 bases, the J end by 13 bases, with 21 bases between. The CDR3 DNA reads as TGTGCCACCAGCAGGAGGGCGTGGGGAATGAAAAGACTGTTTTTT. Its protein product is CATSRRAWGMKRLFF.

The chain combines TRBV4-2 with TRBJ2-3; TRBD2 matches at 11 bases. This CDR3 contains 15 residues. CDR1 LGHNA and CDR2 YNFKEQ come from the germline V gene. After removal of 7 bases from V and 2 bases from J, the junction contained 5 bases not matched to a gene. CDR3 sequence: CASKPGLADTDTQYF. For the CDR3, the DNA is TGTGCCAGCAAACCGGGACTAGCGGACACAGATACGCAGTATTTT.

This clonotype was observed at least ten times. V is TRBV20-1 and J is TRBJ1-4; no clear D gene. Trimming cost V 2 bases and J 7 bases, with 8 bases left between them. From germline, CDR1 is DFQATT and CDR2 SNEGSKA (reference sequence). CDR3 size: 12 residues. The CDR3: CSARQWGEKLFF. CDR3 DNA sequence: TGCAGTGCTAGACAGTGGGGTGAAAAACTGTTTTTT.

This clonotype has just a few counts. The gene calls are TRBV2 and TRBJ2-5, with 13 bases fitting TRBD2. V shed 4 bases and J 1 base; nucleotides not matched to a gene: 3. The CDR3 is made up of 16 amino acids. Germline V gene sequence: CDR1 SNHLY, CDR2 FYNNEI. The CDR3: CASSGLAGGPQETQYF. The CDR3 DNA is TGTGCCAGCAGTGGACTAGCGGGGGGTCCCCAAGAGACCCAGTACTTC.

J is TRBJ2-2 and V is TRBV5-1; D possibly corresponds to TRBD1 (6 bases). CDR3 length equals 16 residues. Trimming shortened V by 7 bases and J by 4 bases, and 20 bases separated the two germline ends. Germline-derived CDR1 and CDR2 are SGHRS and YFSETQ. CDR3 coding DNA: TGCGCCAGCGGCCCACCAAAACAGGGTTTCACCGGGGAGCTGTTTTTT. Its protein is CASGPPKQGFTGELFF.

This clonotype was observed at least ten times. The J gene is TRBJ1-1, the V gene TRBV7-9; D not certain. The V end lost 5 bases, the J end lost 1 base, and 17 bases lay between the germline ends. This CDR3 contains 16 residues. Germline V CDR1 and CDR2: SEHNR, FQNEAQ (reference sequence). CDR3 DNA sequence: TGTGCCAGCAGCCTTAGAGTGGGAGCGGGGAACACTGAAGCTTTCTTT. This gives the protein CASSLRVGAGNTEAFF.

This clonotype was observed at least ten times. The chain joins TRBV12-3 or TRBV12-4 to TRBJ1-3; D remains unclear. This CDR3 has 15 amino acids. Trimming removed 6 bases from V and 0 bases from J, with 12 bases in between. CDR3 DNA sequence: TGTGCCAGCAGGCCCTCACGAACCTCTGGAAACACCATATATTTT. It encodes CASRPSRTSGNTIYF.

The table lists this clonotype with many counts. The J gene is TRBJ1-2, the V gene TRBV24-1; 10 bases fit TRBD1. V shed 3 bases, J shed 4 bases, and the junction held 4 bases outside the gene matches. Germline V lookup: CDR1 KGHDR, CDR2 SFDVKD. The CDR3 has 15 residues. The DNA for the CDR3 is TGTGCCACCAGTGATCCGGGACAGGGGAGCTATGGCTACACCTTC. Translation gives CATSDPGQGSYGYTF.

This clonotype was seen repeatedly, ten times or more. CDR3 DNA sequence: TGTGCCAGCAGGGCCGGACTCAGGGGGCGGTACGAGCAGTACTTC. This gives the protein CASRAGLRGRYEQYF. V usage is TRBV6-5 and J usage is TRBJ2-7; 8 bases match TRBD1. The CDR3 totals 15 residues. The germline V gene encodes CDR1 MNHEY and CDR2 SVGAGI. After removal of 6 bases from V and 4 bases from J, the junction contained 11 bases not matched to a gene.

This clonotype was seen repeatedly, ten times or more. The chain is built from TRBV12-3 or TRBV12-4 and TRBJ1-5; D gene ambiguous. V was cut by 4 bases and J by 2 bases, with 9 bases left in between. The CDR3 spans 14 residues. The DNA of the CDR3 is TGTGCCAGCAGTTATGGGAATGGCAATCAGCCCCAGCATTTT. This translates into CASSYGNGNQPQHF.

This chain joins TRBV12-3 or TRBV12-4 and TRBJ1-5; no reliable D call. The CDR3 totals 14 residues. V was trimmed by 2 bases and J by 3 bases, leaving 8 bases between them. In nucleotides, the CDR3 is TGTGCCAGCAGTTTATCGAACAACAATCAGCCCCAGCATTTT. This gives the protein CASSLSNNNQPQHF.

This clonotype has just a few counts. The chain carries TRBV4-1 and TRBJ1-5, with D unclear. The CDR3 has 18 amino acids. The germline gives CDR1 MGHRA, CDR2 YSYEKL. V dropped 1 base and J dropped 6 bases, with 22 bases sitting between them. The CDR3 DNA is TGCGCCAGCAGCCAAGTCACGGCCGGGCTAGTTTCAGGTCAGCCCCAGCATTTT. Encoded protein: CASSQVTAGLVSGQPQHF.

The rearrangement links TRBV4-3 to TRBJ2-7; no reliable D call. The V gene lost 1 base and the J gene lost 1 base, with 11 bases spanning the gap. The germline gives CDR1 LGHNA, CDR2 YSLEER. The CDR3 is made up of 15 amino acids. CDR3 coding DNA: TGCGCCAGCAGCCAAGGTATTTCCGGGTCCTACGAGCAGTACTTC. Protein product: CASSQGISGSYEQYF.

This clonotype was counted once. A much larger clone differs from this one at a single base, so this may be a read error. The chain employs TRBV12-3 or TRBV12-4 and TRBJ2-2, with D perhaps assigned TRBD1 or TRBD2 (5 bases each). The CDR3 runs 17 residues. Trimming pared 2 bases from V and 5 bases from J, leaving 18 bases between. CDR3: CASSLSRASWGTGELFF. The CDR3 DNA is TGTGCCAGCAGTTTATCCCGTGCTAGCTGGGGGACCGGGGAGCTGTTTTTT.

The chain uses TRBV19 and TRBJ2-3; D is possibly TRBD1 (6 bases). V lost 3 bases and J 2 bases, leaving 15 bases between the germline ends. The CDR3 contains 16 residues. CDR1 and CDR2 from the germline V gene are LNHDA and SQIVND (reference sequence). CDR3 protein: CASSINCQGTTDTQYF. The DNA for the CDR3 is TGTGCCAGTAGTATTAATTGCCAGGGGACCACAGATACGCAGTATTTT.

V and J are TRBV25-1 and TRBJ2-1; D unclear. The CDR3 loop spans 13 amino acids. Germline V CDR1 and CDR2: MGHDK, SYGVNS. Trimming removed 1 base at V and 10 bases at J, with 11 bases between. The CDR3 nucleotides are TGTGCCAGCAGTGAATTGTTGGGGAACGAGCAGTTCTTC. Residues: CASSELLGNEQFF.

At least ten counts were recorded for this clonotype. DNA of the CDR3: TGTGCCAGCAGTCAACAAGGACAGGGGGCGGCCGGGGAGCTGTTTTTT. It is translated as CASSQQGQGAAGELFF. V and J are TRBV12-3 or TRBV12-4 and TRBJ2-2, with 11 bases aligning to TRBD1. V was clipped by 5 bases and J by 6 bases; unmatched bases: 8. The CDR3 loop spans 16 amino acids.

J is TRBJ2-6 and V is TRBV7-9; possibly TRBD1 for D (6 bases). Germline loops: CDR1 SEHNR, CDR2 FQNEAQ (reference sequence). Trimming pared 6 bases from V and 0 bases from J, leaving 27 bases between. This CDR3 region has 21 residues. The DNA of the CDR3 is TGTGCCAGCAGACAACAGGACAGTAAATCGGAAGGCAGCTCTGGGGCCAACGTCCTGACTTTC. It translates to CASRQQDSKSEGSSGANVLTF.

This clonotype was picked up a small number of times. V gene TRBV5-1 combines with J gene TRBJ1-3; possible D gene TRBD1, 6 bases. The germline gives CDR1 SGHRS, CDR2 YFSETQ. The CDR3 sequence is 17 residues long. Deletions cut 1 base from V and 0 bases from J, with 14 bases between. The CDR3: CASSLFPDSRSGNTIYF. CDR3 bases: TGCGCCAGCAGCTTGTTCCCGGACAGCCGCTCTGGAAACACCATATATTTT.